These T cell receptor beta chains were read from a single sample in a study of blood T cells in healthy people across ages. A single record per CDR3 protein comes from TCRdb applying MiXCR to the 5' RACE reads. Of roughly 700,000 distinct CDR3 sequences in the sample, more than 40% were seen once. Sequencing was performed on blood. Source of these receptors: a woman aged 55-70 years in good health. Each CDR3 is given with its conserved first and last residue. Fields, in order: J gene, D gene, clone size, V gene, CDR3 protein, CDR3 DNA. D genes are given only for firm matches. Size is stated for part of the rows, as once, few or many counts, or as a class when the clone is expanded.

>TRBJ1-6|-|-|TRBV20-1
CSARGPGEPPLHF
TGCAGTGCTAGAGGCCCAGGGGAACCACCCCTCCACTTT
>TRBJ1-4|TRBD1|many|TRBV4-3
CASSQDRGPNVEKLFF
TGCGCCAGCAGCCAAGACAGGGGGCCCAACGTGGAAAAACTGTTTTTT
>TRBJ2-3|-|-|TRBV30
CAWSVRGGSGGDTQYF
TGTGCCTGGAGTGTACGAGGCGGGTCGGGTGGAGATACGCAGTATTTT
>TRBJ2-3|TRBD2|many|TRBV4-1
CASSKVAGTSVNTDTQYF
TGCGCCAGCAGCAAAGTTGCCGGGACTAGCGTGAACACAGATACGCAGTATTTT
>TRBJ2-1|-|-|TRBV9
CASSVAGVVSYNEQFF
TGTGCCAGCAGCGTAGCTGGGGTGGTATCCTACAATGAGCAGTTCTTC
>TRBJ2-1|TRBD2|few|TRBV5-1
CASSWPTSDNEQFF
TGCGCCAGCAGCTGGCCCACTAGCGACAATGAGCAGTTCTTC
>TRBJ2-7|TRBD1|-|TRBV10-3
CAISEGTGGRDEQYF
TGTGCCATCAGTGAAGGGACAGGGGGTAGGGACGAGCAGTACTTC
>TRBJ2-5|-|-|TRBV6-7
CASSSNGSFGPPGETQYF
TGTGCCAGCAGTTCCAACGGCTCTTTTGGTCCCCCAGGGGAGACCCAGTACTTC
>TRBJ1-1|-|-|TRBV5-1
CASSFEGGHTEAFF
TGCGCCAGCAGCTTCGAGGGTGGGCACACTGAAGCTTTCTTT
>TRBJ2-1|TRBD2|-|TRBV3-1
CASREAGSSYNEQFF
TGTGCCAGCAGAGAAGCGGGGAGCTCCTACAATGAGCAGTTCTTC
>TRBJ2-3|TRBD1|-|TRBV2
CASSDHTGAFITDTQYF
TGTGCCAGCAGTGACCATACAGGGGCTTTTATCACAGATACGCAGTATTTT
>TRBJ2-1|-|-|TRBV7-3
CASSSSPRGGSSYNEQFF
TGTGCCAGCAGCTCCAGCCCTAGGGGGGGGAGCTCCTACAATGAGCAGTTCTTC
>TRBJ2-3|-|once|TRBV20-1
CSARDPRVLSVPPVDTQYF
TGCAGTGCTAGAGATCCAAGGGTCCTTAGCGTCCCACCGGTGGATACGCAGTATTTT
>TRBJ1-2|-|-|TRBV27
CASSFGRGQGYTF
TGTGCCAGCAGTTTTGGTAGGGGCCAGGGCTACACCTTC
>TRBJ1-2|TRBD1|-|TRBV7-2
CASRTTGSYGCTF
TGTGCCAGCAGAACGACAGGGAGCTATGGCTGCACCTTC